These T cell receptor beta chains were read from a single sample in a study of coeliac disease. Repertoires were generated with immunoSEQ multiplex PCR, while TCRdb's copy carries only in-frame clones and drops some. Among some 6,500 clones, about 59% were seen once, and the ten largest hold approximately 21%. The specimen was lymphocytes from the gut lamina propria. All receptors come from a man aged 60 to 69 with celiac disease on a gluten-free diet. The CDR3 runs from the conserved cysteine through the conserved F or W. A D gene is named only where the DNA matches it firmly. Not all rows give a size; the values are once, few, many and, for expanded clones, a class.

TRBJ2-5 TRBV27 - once TGTGCCAGCAGCCTTAGTAGGGGAGAGACCCAGTACTTC CASSLSRGETQYF
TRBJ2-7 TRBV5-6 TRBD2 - TGTGCCAGCAGCCCGACCGGGACTAGCGGGTTCCTCTCCTACGAGCAGTACTTC CASSPTGTSGFLSYEQYF
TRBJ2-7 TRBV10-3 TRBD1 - TGTGCCATCAGTCCAGGGGGCAGCATAAACTACGAGCAGTACTTC CAISPGGSINYEQYF
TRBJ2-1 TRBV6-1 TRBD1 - TGTGCCAGCAGTGAATTCGGGTTGGGGGCAGGGGGCCGGAATGAGCAGTTCTTC CASSEFGLGAGGRNEQFF
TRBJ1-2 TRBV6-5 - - TGTGTCACCAAACCTGGGGGGGGAGGGGGTGGCTACACCTTC CVTKPGGGGGGYTF
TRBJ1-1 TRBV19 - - TGTGCCAGTAGTTATGCGGGCACTGAAGCTTTCTTT CASSYAGTEAFF
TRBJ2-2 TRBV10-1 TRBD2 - TGCGCCAGCAGTGAACTAGCGGGGACCCCGGGGACCGGGGAGCTGTTTTTT CASSELAGTPGTGELFF
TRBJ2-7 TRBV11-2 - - TGTGCCAGCAGCTTAGTGACAGGACCGTTCGCGCAGTACTTC CASSLVTGPFAQYF
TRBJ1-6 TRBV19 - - TGTGCCAGTAGTATTTGGCCAGGTTCACCCCTCCACTTT CASSIWPGSPLHF
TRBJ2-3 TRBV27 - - TGTGCCAGCAGTTCCGGACTCGACACAGATACGCAGTATTTT CASSSGLDTDTQYF
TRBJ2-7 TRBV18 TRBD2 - TGTGCCAGCACCCAAGCCAGAGCTAGCGGGGGGGCCTACGAGCAGTACTTC CASTQARASGGAYEQYF
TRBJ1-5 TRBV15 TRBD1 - TGTGCCACCAGCAGAGAAGCAGGGGGTGGTCAGCCCCAGCATTTT CATSREAGGGQPQHF
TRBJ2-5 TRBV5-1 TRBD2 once TGCGCCAGCAGCCAACTAGCGGGGGGGCCGGTTCGGGAGACCCAGTACTTC CASSQLAGGPVRETQYF
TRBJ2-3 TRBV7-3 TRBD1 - TGTGCCAGCGCTAAGGGGACAGGGAGCACAGATACGCAGTATTTT CASAKGTGSTDTQYF
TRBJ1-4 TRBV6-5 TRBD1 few TGTGCCAGCAGGGGGACAGGGGTCAGGGAAAAACTGTTTTTT CASRGTGVREKLFF
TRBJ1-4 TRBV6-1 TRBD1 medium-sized TGTGCCAGCACCTCGGACAGGTTGGAGGAAAAACTGTTTTTT CASTSDRLEEKLFF
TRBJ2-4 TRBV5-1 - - TGCGCCAGCAGCCCAGGACCCCGGGAGGCCAAAAACATTCAGTACTTC CASSPGPREAKNIQYF